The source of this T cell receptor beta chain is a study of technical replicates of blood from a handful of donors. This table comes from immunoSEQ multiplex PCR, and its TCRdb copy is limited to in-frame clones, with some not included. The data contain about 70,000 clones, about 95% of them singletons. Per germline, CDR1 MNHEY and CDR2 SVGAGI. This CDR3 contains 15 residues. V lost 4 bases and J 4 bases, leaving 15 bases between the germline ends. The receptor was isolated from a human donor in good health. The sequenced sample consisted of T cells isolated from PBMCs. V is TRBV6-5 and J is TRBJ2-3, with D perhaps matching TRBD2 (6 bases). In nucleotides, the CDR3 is TGTGCCAGCAGTTGGGACTCAGCCATCCCAGATACGCAGTATTTT. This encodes CASSWDSAIPDTQYF.